The 4 T cell receptor beta chains reported below all come from one sample, sequenced in a study of cytotoxic CD8 clonotypes in ibrutinib-treated CLL. Here immunoSEQ multiplex PCR was the method, and the copy in TCRdb shows in-frame clones only, minus some. The sample yields some 140,000 clones, around 93% seen once. Sequenced here: PBMCs, sampled after 12 months of ibrutinib treatment. The receptors shown here come from a human donor with chronic lymphocytic leukemia.

The gene calls are TRBV2 and TRBJ2-3; a weak D match, TRBD2 (5 bases). The CDR3 extends over 14 amino acids. Germline V CDR1 and CDR2: SNHLY, FYNNEI. Trimming removed 2 bases from V and 8 bases from J, with 14 bases in between. CDR3 in amino acids: CASSEMISRGTQYF. DNA for the CDR3: TGTGCCAGCAGTGAAATGATTAGCCGGGGTACGCAGTATTTT.

The chain recombines TRBV25-1 with TRBJ2-7; tentatively, D is TRBD1 (8 bases). The germline V gene has CDR1 MGHDK and CDR2 SYGVNS. This CDR3 has 13 residues. V lost 7 bases and J lost 4, with 14 bases in between. This CDR3 is CASTGQGGYEQYF. The CDR3 DNA reads TGTGCCAGCACCGGACAGGGAGGGTACGAGCAGTACTTC.

The chain employs TRBV19 and TRBJ1-1, with 7 bases fitting TRBD1. With V trimmed by 4 bases and J by 6 bases, 5 bases remained unmatched. The CDR3 has 13 residues. Germline V gene sequence: CDR1 LNHDA, CDR2 SQIVND (reference sequence). The CDR3 loop is CASSRKQGSEAFF. CDR3 bases: TGTGCCAGTAGTAGGAAACAGGGGTCTGAAGCTTTCTTT.

The chain uses TRBV20-1 and TRBJ2-3; D is unresolved. CDR1 DFQATT and CDR2 SNEGSKA come from the germline V gene (reference sequence). The V end lost 6 bases, the J end lost 6 bases, and 10 bases lay between the germline ends. This CDR3 has 11 amino acids. This CDR3 reads CSATERDTQYF. CDR3 DNA: TGCAGTGCAACGGAGAGGGATACGCAGTATTTT.